The T cell receptor beta chain under discussion was sequenced for a study of T-cell memory formation after mild COVID-19 listed by TCRdb under 2021. For the wider study: TCR sequence clusters from the two donors were found to be largely donor specific. Two young, previously healthy adult volunteers, one female and one male, were included in the cohort. T-cell clones expanding and contracting after mild COVID-19 in two donors were tracked by longitudinal TCRalpha and TCRbeta repertoire sequencing.

Taken from cysteine to phenylalanine, the CDR3 has 15 residues. Kept here is only the CDR3 DNA, which spans 45 bases and is read in frame from base 1. V is clipped by 3 bases and J by 0 bases, and the sequence between their germline boundaries is 9 bases long. This clonotype was detected only a few times. Its antigen remains unidentified. Base-call qualities are not available, and no considerably larger clone is one nucleotide away. The sequencing machine was an Illumina NovaSeq 6000. TCRalpha and TCRbeta cDNA libraries were built by 5'RACE with constant-segment primers, adding sample barcodes and unique molecular identifiers. Trizol reagent was used to extract RNA from every sample. Library amplification was performed in two PCR steps, and a second sample barcode and Illumina TruSeq adapters were introduced in the second step. Sequencing of libraries was performed on an Illumina NovaSeq with 2 x 150 bp paired-end reads. Turning to the authors' computational methods: Reads were demultiplexed and collapsed into UMI-guided consensus sequences with migec v1.2.7. Using mixcr v2.1.11, UMI consensuses were aligned to TRA and TRB V and J templates and then assembled into clonotypes. Expanded or contracted clonotypes were those called significant by both edgeR and NoisET, with noise models trained on biological replicates. For edgeR calls, the thresholds were a false discovery rate-adjusted p below 0.01 and a log2 fold-change of 1. As an exploratory analysis of dynamics, max-normalized trajectories of the 1000 most abundant clonotypes were examined by PCA with hierarchical clustering. The CD4 or CD8 phenotype of responding clones was assigned using the separately sequenced CD4+ and CD8+ repertoires. The public reads were run again by TCRdb, first through fastp at Q25 and then through MiXCR, and only productive beta chains were kept. Rows matching on CDR3 protein sequence are summarized as one entry with the most common DNA and genes. The V and J calls and clone size come from TCRdb's table, not from the authors' own analysis. The sample table shows approximately 300,000 distinct CDR3 sequences, and roughly 8.2% are seen once. Roughly 22% of the sample lies in the top ten.

What the study reported, not specific to this receptor: The second-wave clones that peaked on day 37 were not confirmed to be SARS-CoV-2 specific. Clones contracting from day 15 to 85 had balanced CD4/CD8 phenotypes, while a second wave expanding from day 15 to 37 was biased towards CD4+. The study included only a couple of mild cases, and larger cohorts that include severe cases with pre-infection samples were judged to be necessary. Contracting CD4+ clones were located mainly in the CM and EM memory subsets, whereas CD8+ clones were found to be enriched in EMRA. Some responding clones were detected in pre-infection memory, suggesting pre-existing cross-reactive memory T cells joined the SARS-CoV-2 response.

Ficoll-Paque density gradient centrifugation was the method used to isolate PBMCs. The TCR originated in a man aged 18 to 30 who had mild COVID-19 (a few samples of this study predate the infection). The sample titles of this study are shuffled in the database, so cell type and time point are left out; the donor was told from shared clones. Sequences were obtained from PBMCs or a T cell subset sorted from them (not recorded which). In this chain, TRBV12-3 or TRBV12-4 is recombined with TRBJ2-1; the D gene is unclear. The DNA sequence is given as TGTGCCAGCAGTTTCTCCTGGAGCTCCTACAATGAGCAGTTCTTC. This yields the protein CASSFSWSSYNEQFF.